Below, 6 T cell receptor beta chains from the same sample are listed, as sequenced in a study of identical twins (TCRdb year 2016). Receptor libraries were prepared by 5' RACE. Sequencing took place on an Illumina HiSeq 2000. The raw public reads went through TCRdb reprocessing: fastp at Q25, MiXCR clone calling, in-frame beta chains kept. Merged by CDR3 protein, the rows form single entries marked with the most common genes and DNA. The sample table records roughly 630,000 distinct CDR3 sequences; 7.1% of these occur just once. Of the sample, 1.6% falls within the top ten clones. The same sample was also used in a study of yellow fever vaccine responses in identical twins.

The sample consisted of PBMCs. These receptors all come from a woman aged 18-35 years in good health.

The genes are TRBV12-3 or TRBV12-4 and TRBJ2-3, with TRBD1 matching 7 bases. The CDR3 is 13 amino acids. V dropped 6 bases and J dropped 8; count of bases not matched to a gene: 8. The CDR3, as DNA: TGTGCCAGCAGCCGTACAGGGGCTCCTACGCAGTATTTT. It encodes CASSRTGAPTQYF.

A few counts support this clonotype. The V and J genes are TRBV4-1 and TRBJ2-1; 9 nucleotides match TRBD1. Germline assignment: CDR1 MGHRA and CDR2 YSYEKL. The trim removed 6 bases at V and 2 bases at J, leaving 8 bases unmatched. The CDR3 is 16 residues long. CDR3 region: CASRAGQGGPYNEQFF. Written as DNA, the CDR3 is TGCGCCAGCAGGGCGGGACAGGGAGGTCCCTACAATGAGCAGTTCTTC.

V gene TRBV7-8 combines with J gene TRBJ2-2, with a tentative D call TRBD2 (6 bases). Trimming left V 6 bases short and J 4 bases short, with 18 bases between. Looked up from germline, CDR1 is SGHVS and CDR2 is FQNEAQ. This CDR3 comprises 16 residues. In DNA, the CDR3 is TGTGCCAGCAGTTATGACGCGGGGCGCTTCACCGGGGAGCTGTTTTTT. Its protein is CASSYDAGRFTGELFF.

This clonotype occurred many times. The CDR3 nucleotides are TGTGCCAGCAACTTAGGGCGCACAGATACGCAGTATTTT. Its protein is CASNLGRTDTQYF. This sequence joins TRBV12-3 or TRBV12-4 and TRBJ2-3; D is ambiguous. Trimming removed 7 bases from V and 1 base from J, with 9 bases in between. CDR3 length: 13 amino acids.

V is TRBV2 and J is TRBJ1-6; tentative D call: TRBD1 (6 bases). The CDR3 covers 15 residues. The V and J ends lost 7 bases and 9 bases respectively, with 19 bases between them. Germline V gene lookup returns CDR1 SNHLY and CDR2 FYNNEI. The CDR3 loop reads CASKNLGQGSSPLHF. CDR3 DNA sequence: TGTGCCAGCAAAAATTTGGGGCAGGGGAGTTCACCCCTCCACTTT. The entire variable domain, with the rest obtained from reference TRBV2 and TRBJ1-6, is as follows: EPEVTQTPSHQVTQMGQEVILRCVPISNHLYFYWYRQILGQKVEFLVSFYNNEISEKSEIFDDQFSVERPDGSNFTLKIRSTKLEDSAMYFCASKNLGQGSSPLHFGNGTRLTVT.

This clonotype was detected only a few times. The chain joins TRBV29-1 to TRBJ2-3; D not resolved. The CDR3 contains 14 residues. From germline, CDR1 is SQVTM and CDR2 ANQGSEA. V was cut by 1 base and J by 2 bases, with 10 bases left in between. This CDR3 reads CSVEGARYTDTQYF. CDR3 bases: TGCAGCGTTGAAGGTGCCAGATACACAGATACGCAGTATTTT.